This is a list of T cell receptor beta chains from one sample in a study of OX40 agonist ivuxolimab in advanced cancers. Produced via immunoSEQ multiplex PCR; TCRdb's table is partial and in-frame only. The sample has around 70,000 clones, less than 95% seen once. The sample was CD4+ or CD8+ T cells sorted from blood, taken in a trial of the OX40 agonist ivuxolimab. The receptors come from an adult with an advanced solid tumor such as melanoma, head and neck, liver or kidney cancer. CDR3s include the opening cysteine and the closing phenylalanine or tryptophan. A D gene is named only where the DNA matches it firmly. Only some rows state a clone size, as once, few, many or a class for expanded clones.

V	D	J	size	CDR3	DNA
TRBV4-2	NA	TRBJ2-3	NA	CASSQDRDTQYF	TGTGCCAGCAGCCAGGACCGAGATACGCAGTATTTT
TRBV5-1	NA	TRBJ2-3	NA	CASSLVLGGSTDTQYF	TGCGCCAGCAGCTTGGTACTCGGGGGTAGCACAGATACGCAGTATTTT
TRBV14	TRBD2	TRBJ2-5	NA	CASSQGGETQYF	TGTGCCAGCAGCCAGGGAGGGGAGACCCAGTACTTC
TRBV11-3	TRBD1	TRBJ2-1	few	CASSFNRGDEQFF	TGTGCCAGCAGCTTTAACAGGGGTGATGAGCAGTTCTTC
TRBV6-1	NA	TRBJ1-5	NA	CASREGQPQHF	TGTGCCAGCAGGGAGGGACAGCCCCAGCATTTT
TRBV19	TRBD1	TRBJ2-5	NA	CASSIGGGQGALETQYF	TGTGCCAGTAGTATCGGTGGCGGGCAGGGGGCCTTAGAGACCCAGTACTTC
TRBV5-1	NA	TRBJ2-5	NA	CASSLVSTSKQKTQYF	TGCGCCAGCAGCTTGGTTAGTACCAGTAAACAGAAGACCCAGTACTTC
TRBV30	NA	TRBJ1-5	once	CAWGRSNQPQHF	TGTGCCTGGGGCCGATCTAATCAGCCCCAGCATTTT
TRBV7-6	NA	TRBJ1-4	NA	CASTQPTSEKLFF	TGTGCCAGCACTCAACCAACTTCCGAAAAACTGTTTTTT
TRBV7-2	NA	TRBJ2-5	NA	CASSLANRPGTQYF	TGTGCCAGCAGCTTAGCAAACAGGCCGGGGACCCAGTACTTC
TRBV7-2	TRBD1	TRBJ1-2	NA	CASGTGPLDYGYTF	TGTGCCAGCGGGACAGGGCCCTTGGACTATGGCTACACCTTC
TRBV10-1	NA	TRBJ2-3	once	CASSRDVVADTQYF	TGCGCCAGCTCAAGGGATGTCGTAGCAGATACGCAGTATTTT
TRBV5-1	NA	TRBJ2-3	NA	CASSLAGTSTDTQYF	TGCGCCAGCAGCTTGGCCGGGACCAGCACAGATACGCAGTATTTT
TRBV7-6	NA	TRBJ2-3	NA	CASSLAQDTQYF	TGTGCCAGCAGCTTAGCGCAAGATACACAGTATTTT
TRBV5-1	NA	TRBJ2-2	NA	CASSYLPGLAGELFF	TGCGCCAGCAGCTACCTCCCCGGATTGGCCGGGGAGCTGTTTTTT
TRBV30	TRBD1	TRBJ1-1	NA	CAWSRQGVNTEAFF	TGTGCCTGGAGCAGACAGGGTGTAAACACTGAAGCTTTCTTT
TRBV29-1	NA	TRBJ2-7	NA	CSVVETGTREQYF	TGCAGCGTTGTCGAGACGGGGACGCGGGAGCAGTACTTC
TRBV28	NA	TRBJ1-2	NA	CASRTTWGNYGYTF	TGTGCCAGCAGAACCACGTGGGGCAACTATGGCTACACCTTC
TRBV2	NA	TRBJ1-1	NA	CASRGFAGAVTEAFF	TGTGCCAGCCGTGGTTTTGCAGGGGCAGTGACTGAAGCTTTCTTT
TRBV19	TRBD2	TRBJ2-1	NA	CASSSVSGSSYNEQFF	TGTGCCAGTAGTTCCGTTAGCGGGAGCTCCTACAATGAGCAGTTCTTC
TRBV6-4	NA	TRBJ1-4	NA	CASSDSTGAGFEKLFF	TGTGCCAGCAGTGACTCTACCGGGGCCGGTTTCGAAAAACTGTTTTTT
TRBV19	TRBD1	TRBJ2-1	NA	CASLSTGRMITQFF	TGTGCCAGTCTTTCGACAGGGCGAATGATAACGCAGTTCTTC
TRBV27	NA	TRBJ2-7	NA	CASSVYDSSYEQYF	TGTGCCAGCAGTGTTTACGACAGCTCCTACGAGCAGTACTTC
TRBV11-3	NA	TRBJ2-3	NA	CASSPASEHTDTQYF	TGTGCCAGCAGCCCCGCTAGCGAACACACAGATACGCAGTATTTT
TRBV6-5	NA	TRBJ2-7	NA	CASRETEVTTYEQYF	TGTGCCAGCAGGGAGACAGAGGTAACTACCTACGAGCAGTACTTC
TRBV29-1	TRBD2	TRBJ2-1	NA	CSVDQGLAGGGEQFF	TGCAGCGTTGACCAGGGACTAGCGGGAGGGGGTGAGCAGTTCTTC
TRBV29-1	NA	TRBJ1-1	NA	CSVAVQGSVGTEAFF	TGCAGCGTCGCCGTACAGGGTTCTGTGGGCACTGAAGCTTTCTTT
TRBV10-1	TRBD2	TRBJ2-5	NA	CASSESLAGTQYF	TGCGCCAGCAGTGAAAGCCTAGCGGGGACCCAGTACTTC
TRBV7-9	TRBD2	TRBJ2-3	NA	CASSYSSGATDTQYF	TGTGCCAGCAGCTATTCTAGCGGGGCCACAGATACGCAGTATTTT
TRBV5-1	NA	TRBJ2-1	NA	CASSFQISQYNEQFF	TGCGCCAGCAGCTTTCAAATCTCGCAGTACAATGAGCAGTTCTTC
TRBV7-2	TRBD1	TRBJ1-2	NA	CASSLARTGVYGYTF	TGTGCCAGCAGCTTAGCGAGAACAGGGGTCTATGGCTACACCTTC
TRBV6-6	TRBD1	TRBJ1-2	NA	CASRTGTGGHGYTF	TGTGCCAGCAGGACCGGGACAGGGGGCCATGGCTACACCTTC
TRBV11-1	NA	TRBJ2-5	NA	CASSLGLLQETQYF	TGTGCCAGCAGCTTAGGGTTGCTACAAGAGACCCAGTACTTC
TRBV29-1	NA	TRBJ2-5	NA	CSVGPAGETQYF	TGCAGCGTCGGGCCGGCGGGGGAGACCCAGTACTTC
TRBV5-1	NA	TRBJ2-3	NA	CASSLGSTDTQYF	TGCGCCAGCAGCCTAGGAAGCACAGATACGCAGTATTTT
TRBV19	TRBD1	TRBJ1-2	NA	CASSIDPGQGASNYGYTF	TGTGCCAGTAGTATAGATCCGGGACAGGGGGCGTCAAACTATGGCTACACCTTC
TRBV5-6	TRBD2	TRBJ2-3	NA	CASSPPRGLAGAGTDTQYF	TGTGCCAGCAGCCCTCCCCGGGGACTAGCGGGAGCAGGGACAGATACGCAGTATTTT
TRBV5-1	NA	TRBJ2-7	NA	CASSLATGSYEQYF	TGCGCCAGCAGCTTGGCCACGGGATCCTACGAGCAGTACTTC
TRBV19	TRBD2	TRBJ2-1	NA	CASSRVAGSSYNEQFF	TGTGCCAGTAGTAGGGTAGCGGGGAGCTCCTACAATGAGCAGTTCTTC
TRBV2	NA	TRBJ1-3	few	CASSADSSGNTIYF	TGTGCCAGCAGTGCGGACAGCTCTGGAAACACCATATATTTT
TRBV15	TRBD1	TRBJ2-5	NA	CATSAGQAGGTQYF	TGTGCCACCAGCGCGGGACAGGCCGGAGGGACCCAGTACTTC
TRBV7-9	NA	TRBJ2-7	NA	CASSLAEGEQYF	TGTGCCAGCAGCTTAGCGGAGGGCGAGCAGTACTTC
TRBV19	NA	TRBJ2-7	NA	CASSMLGFHEQYF	TGTGCCAGTAGTATGTTAGGGTTCCACGAGCAGTACTTC
TRBV7-2	NA	TRBJ2-4	once	CASEQRAKNIQYF	TGTGCCAGCGAACAAAGAGCCAAAAACATTCAGTACTTC
TRBV19	NA	TRBJ2-7	NA	CASSRGTIYEQYF	TGTGCCAGTAGTAGGGGCACTATATACGAGCAGTACTTC
TRBV27	TRBD2	TRBJ2-1	NA	CASNRGRGDEQFF	TGTGCCAGCAATCGCGGGAGGGGCGACGAGCAGTTCTTC
TRBV2	NA	TRBJ1-5	few	CASSLTGYQPQHF	TGTGCCAGCAGCCTAACAGGGTATCAGCCCCAGCATTTT
TRBV6-5	TRBD1	TRBJ1-5	NA	CASRWTGDQPQHF	TGTGCCAGCAGATGGACAGGCGATCAGCCCCAGCATTTT
TRBV30	TRBD2	TRBJ2-2	NA	CAWRGTSGNTGELFF	TGTGCCTGGAGGGGGACTAGCGGGAACACCGGGGAGCTGTTTTTT
TRBV19	NA	TRBJ1-3	NA	CASRQDSPWSSSGNTIYF	TGTGCCAGCCGCCAGGACTCACCCTGGTCGAGCTCTGGAAACACCATATATTTT
TRBV5-1	TRBD2	TRBJ2-7	NA	CASSPSSGGLYEQYF	TGCGCCAGCAGCCCCTCTAGCGGGGGCCTGTACGAGCAGTACTTC
TRBV19	NA	TRBJ1-5	NA	CASWTERQPQHF	TGTGCCAGTTGGACGGAACGACAGCCCCAGCATTTT